This TCR beta chain was obtained from a study of early T cells in non-severe SARS-CoV-2 infection. Only a few counts were recorded for this clonotype. Individual cDNA molecules carried attached unique molecular identifiers. Via MiXCR, TCRdb re-called the 5' RACE reads, giving one row per CDR3 protein. Of 46,000 or so distinct CDR3 sequences listed, about 13% were seen once; the top ten hold 9.5% to 13%. The V gene lost 0 bases and the J gene lost 8 bases, with 12 bases spanning the gap. This CDR3 contains 15 residues. Germline CDR1 SGHKS, CDR2 YYEKEE (reference sequence). The chain couples TRBV5-5 to TRBJ1-6; the D gene is possibly TRBD1 (5 bases). The sequenced sample consisted of whole blood. This receptor was taken from an adult who was a healthcare worker with PCR-confirmed SARS-CoV-2 infection or an uninfected control (not recorded which). The CDR3 region is CASSLGQGRDSPLHF. For the CDR3, the DNA is TGTGCCAGCAGCTTGGGGCAGGGCCGGGATTCACCCCTCCACTTT.